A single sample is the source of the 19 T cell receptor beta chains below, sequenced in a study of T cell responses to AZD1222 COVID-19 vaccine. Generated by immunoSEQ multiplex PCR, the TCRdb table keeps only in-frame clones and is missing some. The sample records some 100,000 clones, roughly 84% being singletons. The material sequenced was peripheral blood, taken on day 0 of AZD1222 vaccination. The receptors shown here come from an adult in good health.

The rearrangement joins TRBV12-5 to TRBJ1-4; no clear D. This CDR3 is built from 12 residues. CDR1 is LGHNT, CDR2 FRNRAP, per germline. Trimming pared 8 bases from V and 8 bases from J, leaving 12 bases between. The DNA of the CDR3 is TGTGCTAGTCCCTCGATTGGAGAAAAACTGTTTTTT. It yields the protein CASPSIGEKLFF.

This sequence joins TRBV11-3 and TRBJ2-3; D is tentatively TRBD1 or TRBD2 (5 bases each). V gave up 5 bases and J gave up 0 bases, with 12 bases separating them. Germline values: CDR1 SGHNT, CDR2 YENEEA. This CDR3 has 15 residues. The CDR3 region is CASSHWGSSTDTQYF. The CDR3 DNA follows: TGTGCCAGCAGCCACTGGGGGAGTAGCACAGATACGCAGTATTTT.

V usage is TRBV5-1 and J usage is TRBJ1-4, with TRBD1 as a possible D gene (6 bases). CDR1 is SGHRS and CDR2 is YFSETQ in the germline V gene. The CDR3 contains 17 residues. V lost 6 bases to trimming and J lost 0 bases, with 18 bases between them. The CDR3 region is CASTLGGGGATNEKLFF. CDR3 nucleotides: TGCGCCAGCACCCTAGGGGGGGGCGGTGCAACTAATGAAAAACTGTTTTTT.

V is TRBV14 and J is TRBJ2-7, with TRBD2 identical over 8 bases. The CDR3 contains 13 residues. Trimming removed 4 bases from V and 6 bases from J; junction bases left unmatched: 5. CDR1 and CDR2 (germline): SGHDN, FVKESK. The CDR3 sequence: CASSPVGGAEQYF. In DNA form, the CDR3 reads TGTGCCAGCAGCCCAGTCGGGGGGGCCGAGCAGTACTTC.

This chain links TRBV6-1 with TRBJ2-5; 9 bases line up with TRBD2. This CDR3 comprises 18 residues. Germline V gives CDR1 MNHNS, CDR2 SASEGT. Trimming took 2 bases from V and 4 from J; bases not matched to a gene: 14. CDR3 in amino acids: CASSEPAGGPTLRETQYF. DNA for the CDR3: TGTGCCAGCAGTGAACCCGCGGGAGGGCCTACTTTACGAGAGACCCAGTACTTC.

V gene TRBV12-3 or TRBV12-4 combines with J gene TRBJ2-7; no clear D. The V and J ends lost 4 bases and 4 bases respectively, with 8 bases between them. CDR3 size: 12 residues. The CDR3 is CASSWAIYEQYF. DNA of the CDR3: TGTGCCAGCAGTTGGGCAATATACGAGCAGTACTTC.

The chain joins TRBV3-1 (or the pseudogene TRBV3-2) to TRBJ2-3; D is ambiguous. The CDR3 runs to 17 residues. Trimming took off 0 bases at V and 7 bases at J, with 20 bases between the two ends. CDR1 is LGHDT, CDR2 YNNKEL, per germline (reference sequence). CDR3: CASSQDGSPPKENTQYF. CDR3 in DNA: TGTGCCAGCAGCCAAGATGGCAGCCCTCCAAAAGAAAATACGCAGTATTTT.

In DNA form, the CDR3 reads TGTGCCAGTATGTGGGGCGGACAGCTAACCGGGGAGCTGTTTTTT. Amino acid sequence: CASMWGGQLTGELFF. This rearrangement joins TRBV19 to TRBJ2-2; tentatively, D is TRBD1 (6 bases). The CDR3 spans 15 residues. Germline V gene sequence: CDR1 LNHDA, CDR2 SQIVND (reference sequence). The V and J ends lost 7 bases and 5 bases respectively, with 17 bases between them. The full variable domain, rest sourced from reference TRBV19 and TRBJ2-2, is DGGITQSPKYLFRKEGQNVTLSCEQNLNHDAMYWYRQDPGQGLRLIYYSQIVNDFQKGDIAEGYSVSREKKESFPLTVTSAQKNPTAFYLCASMWGGQLTGELFFGEGSRLTVL.

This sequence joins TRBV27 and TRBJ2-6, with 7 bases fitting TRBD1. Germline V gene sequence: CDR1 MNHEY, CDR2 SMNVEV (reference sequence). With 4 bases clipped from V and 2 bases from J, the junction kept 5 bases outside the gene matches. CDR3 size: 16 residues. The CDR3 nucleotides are TGTGCCAGCAGTTCGACAGGGCAAGCTGGGGCCAACGTCCTGACTTTC. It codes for CASSSTGQAGANVLTF. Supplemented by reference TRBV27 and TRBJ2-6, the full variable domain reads EAQVTQNPRYLITVTGKKLTVTCSQNMNHEYMSWYRQDPGLGLRQIYYSMNVEVTDKGDVPEGYKVSRKEKRNFPLILESPSPNQTSLYFCASSSTGQAGANVLTFGAGSRLTVL.

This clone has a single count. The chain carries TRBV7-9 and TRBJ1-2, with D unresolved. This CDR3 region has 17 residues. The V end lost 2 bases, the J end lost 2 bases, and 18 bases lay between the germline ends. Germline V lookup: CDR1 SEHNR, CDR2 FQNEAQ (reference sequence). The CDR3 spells CASSLSDSDAENYGYTF. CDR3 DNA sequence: TGTGCCAGCAGCTTATCCGACTCGGACGCCGAAAACTATGGCTACACCTTC. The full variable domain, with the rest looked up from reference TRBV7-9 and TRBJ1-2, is DTGVSQNPRHKITKRGQNVTFRCDPISEHNRLYWYRQTLGQGPEFLTYFQNEAQLEKSRLLSDRFSAERPKGSFSTLEIQRTEQGDSAMYLCASSLSDSDAENYGYTFGSGTRLTVV.

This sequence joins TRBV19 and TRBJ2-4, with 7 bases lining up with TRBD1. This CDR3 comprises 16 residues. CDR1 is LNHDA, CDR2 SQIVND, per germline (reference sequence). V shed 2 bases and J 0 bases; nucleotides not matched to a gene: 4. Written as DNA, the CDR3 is TGTGCCAGTAGTATACCGGGACAGCTAGCCAAAAACATTCAGTACTTC. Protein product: CASSIPGQLAKNIQYF.

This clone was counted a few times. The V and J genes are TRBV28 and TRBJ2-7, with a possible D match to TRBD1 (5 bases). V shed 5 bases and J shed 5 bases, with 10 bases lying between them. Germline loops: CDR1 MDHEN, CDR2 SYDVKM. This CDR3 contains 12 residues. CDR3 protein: CASSAGIHEQYF. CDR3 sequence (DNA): TGTGCCAGCAGTGCAGGGATCCACGAGCAGTACTTC.

The CDR3 nucleotides read TGTGCCAGCAGCATCCAAGAGACCCAGTACTTC. Encoded protein: CASSIQETQYF. This chain connects TRBV5-6 to TRBJ2-5; D is ambiguous. Between the trimmed V and J ends, which lost 4 bases and 1 base, there was a span of 2 bases. The CDR3 spans 11 residues. Germline assignment: CDR1 SGHDT and CDR2 YYEEEE.

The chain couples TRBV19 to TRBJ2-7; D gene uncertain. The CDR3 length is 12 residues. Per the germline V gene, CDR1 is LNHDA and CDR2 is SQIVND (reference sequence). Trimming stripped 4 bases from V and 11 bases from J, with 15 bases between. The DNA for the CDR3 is TGTGCCAGTAGTAACTACCCAGACACGAAGTACTTC. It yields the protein CASSNYPDTKYF. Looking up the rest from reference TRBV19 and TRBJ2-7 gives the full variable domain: DGGITQSPKYLFRKEGQNVTLSCEQNLNHDAMYWYRQDPGQGLRLIYYSQIVNDFQKGDIAEGYSVSREKKESFPLTVTSAQKNPTAFYLCASSNYPDTKYFGPGTRLTVT.

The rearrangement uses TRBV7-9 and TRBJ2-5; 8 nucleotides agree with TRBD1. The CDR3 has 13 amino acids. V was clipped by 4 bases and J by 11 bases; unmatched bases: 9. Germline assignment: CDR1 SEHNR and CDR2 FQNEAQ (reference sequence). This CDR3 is CASSSQGELGQYF. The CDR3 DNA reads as TGTGCCAGCAGCTCACAGGGGGAGCTAGGGCAGTACTTC. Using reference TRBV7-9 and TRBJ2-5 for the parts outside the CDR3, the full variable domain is DTGVSQNPRHKITKRGQNVTFRCDPISEHNRLYWYRQTLGQGPEFLTYFQNEAQLEKSRLLSDRFSAERPKGSFSTLEIQRTEQGDSAMYLCASSSQGELGQYFGPGTRLLVL.

CDR3 in DNA: TGTGCCAGTAGTATAGTCCGCACATCCAACACTGAAGCTTTCTTT. The encoded protein is CASSIVRTSNTEAFF. This chain uses TRBV19 with TRBJ1-1; D is undetermined. CDR1 and CDR2 from the germline V gene are LNHDA and SQIVND (reference sequence). The CDR3 extends over 15 amino acids. Trimming shortened V by 1 base and J by 2 bases, and 11 bases separated the two germline ends.

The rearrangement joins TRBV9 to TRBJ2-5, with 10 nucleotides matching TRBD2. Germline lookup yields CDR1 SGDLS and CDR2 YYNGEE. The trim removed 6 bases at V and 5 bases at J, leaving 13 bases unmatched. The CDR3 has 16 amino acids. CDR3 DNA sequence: TGTGCCAGCAAGGTGGTAGCGGGAGGTGGTTGCGAGACCCAGTACTTC. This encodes CASKVVAGGGCETQYF.

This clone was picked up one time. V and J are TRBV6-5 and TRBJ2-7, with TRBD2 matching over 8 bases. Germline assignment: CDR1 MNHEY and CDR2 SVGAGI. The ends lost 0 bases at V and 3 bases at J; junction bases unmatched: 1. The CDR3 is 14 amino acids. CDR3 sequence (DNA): TGTGCCAGCAGTTACTCCGGGACTAGCTACGAGCAGTACTTC. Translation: CASSYSGTSYEQYF.

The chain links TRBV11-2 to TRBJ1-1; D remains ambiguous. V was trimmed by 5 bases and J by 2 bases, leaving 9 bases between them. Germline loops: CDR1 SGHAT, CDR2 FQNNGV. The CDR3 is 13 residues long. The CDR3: CASSRVVNTEAFF. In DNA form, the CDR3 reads TGTGCCAGCAGCCGGGTAGTAAACACTGAAGCTTTCTTT.